The 32 T cell receptor beta chains below come from one sample, sequenced in a study of response to subunit inactivated influenza vaccine. A single record per CDR3 protein comes from TCRdb applying MiXCR to the RT-PCR reads. The table records more than 200,000 distinct CDR3 sequences, less than 15% of them present only once. Here the sequenced sample was non-naive T cells sorted from PBMCs, taken approximately 15 days before vaccination. The receptor source for this set is a man aged 45-60 years who received an inactivated influenza vaccine.

CDR3 sequence reads: CASSVKKTERSYEQYF. In DNA, the CDR3 is TGTGCCAGCAGTGTAAAAAAGACAGAAAGGTCCTACGAGCAGTACTTC. The V and J genes are TRBV27 and TRBJ2-7, with a weak D call TRBD1 (5 bases). The V end lost 5 bases, the J end lost 1 base, and 18 bases lay between the germline ends. The CDR3 covers 16 residues. Germline CDR1 and CDR2: MNHEY and SMNVEV (reference sequence).

This clonotype has only a few counts. This chain uses TRBV29-1 with TRBJ1-5, with a tentative D call TRBD1 (5 bases). There are 14 residues in the CDR3. The germline V gene has CDR1 SQVTM and CDR2 ANQGSEA. V lost 4 bases and J lost 5, with 15 bases in between. CDR3 sequence reads: CSVGEAGVDQPQHF. In DNA form, the CDR3 reads TGCAGCGTTGGGGAGGCGGGGGTTGATCAGCCCCAGCATTTT.

This clonotype was detected ten times or more. The chain carries TRBV12-3 or TRBV12-4 and TRBJ2-5; the D call may be TRBD1 or TRBD2 (7 bases each). Trimming cost V 6 bases and J 5 bases, with 25 bases left between them. The CDR3 contains 17 residues. The CDR3 region is CASSLTPGLQGGETQYF. The CDR3 DNA sequence: TGTGCCAGCAGCCTCACCCCGGGACTGCAGGGGGGGGAGACCCAGTACTTC.

There are many counts of this clonotype. The chain links TRBV11-2 to TRBJ2-7; 7 positions match TRBD1. The germline V gene has CDR1 SGHAT and CDR2 FQNNGV. This CDR3 has 16 amino acids. The J segment lost 3 bases and the V segment lost 0 bases, leaving 8 bases of the junction unmatched. CDR3 in amino acids: CASSLEARGRLYEQYF. CDR3 nucleotides: TGTGCCAGCAGCTTAGAGGCGAGGGGGCGTCTCTACGAGCAGTACTTC.

The chain couples TRBV30 to TRBJ2-7; D is perhaps TRBD2 (6 bases). Trimming took 7 bases from V and 2 from J, leaving 12 bases between them. This CDR3 has 12 residues. CDR1 is GTSNPN, CDR2 SVGIG, per germline (reference sequence). The CDR3 is CASLTGAYEQYF. The CDR3 nucleotides read TGTGCCTCGCTAACGGGGGCCTACGAGCAGTACTTC.

This clonotype turned up a few times. V usage is TRBV7-2 and J usage is TRBJ1-6, with 8 bases lining up with TRBD1. CDR1 and CDR2 from the germline V gene are SGHTA and FQGNSA. Trimming cost V 3 bases and J 18 bases; bases outside gene matches: 10. The CDR3 contains 13 residues. DNA for the CDR3: TGTGCCAGCAGCTTGGCAGGGCAGGGGGCAGGCCACTTT. This encodes CASSLAGQGAGHF.

This clonotype has a count of ten or more. V gene TRBV4-3 combines with J gene TRBJ1-4, with 9 bases identical to TRBD1. The CDR3 is 14 residues long. Germline lookup yields CDR1 LGHNA and CDR2 YSLEER. The trim removed 4 bases at V and 5 bases at J, leaving 2 bases unmatched. The CDR3 reads CASSLGQGNEKLFF. For the CDR3, the DNA is TGCGCCAGCAGCCTGGGACAGGGAAATGAAAAACTGTTTTTT.

This clonotype was counted a few times. V is TRBV5-1 and J is TRBJ2-2; D is perhaps TRBD2 (6 bases). This CDR3 comprises 15 residues. Trimming removed 4 bases from V and 1 base from J, with 11 bases in between. Germline CDR1 and CDR2: SGHRS and YFSETQ. CDR3 nucleotide sequence: TGCGCCAGCAGCCCTCGCGGGGTGAACACCGGGGAGCTGTTTTTT. Residues: CASSPRGVNTGELFF.

This clonotype appeared many times. The rearrangement joins TRBV25-1 to TRBJ2-7, with 7 bases that match TRBD1. The V segment lost 2 bases and the J segment 2 bases; nucleotides outside the gene matches: 3. There are 14 residues in the CDR3. Germline V gene sequence: CDR1 MGHDK, CDR2 SYGVNS. CDR3 region: CASSEPGTAYEQYF. The CDR3 nucleotides read TGTGCCAGCAGTGAACCCGGGACAGCCTACGAGCAGTACTTC.

V gene TRBV7-2 combines with J gene TRBJ2-7, with D unresolved. Germline CDR1 SGHTA, CDR2 FQGNSA. The CDR3 contains 13 residues. V dropped 0 bases and J dropped 5 bases, with 8 bases sitting between them. The CDR3 coding sequence is TGTGCCAGCAGCTTAGCACTATACCACGAGCAGTACTTC. Protein sequence: CASSLALYHEQYF.

V gene TRBV9 combines with J gene TRBJ2-7, with no clear D. The V and J ends lost 1 base and 0 bases respectively, with 11 bases between them. The CDR3 is 15 amino acids. In germline, CDR1 is SGDLS, CDR2 YYNGEE. DNA of the CDR3: TGTGCCAGCAGCGTATCTGACGGAAGCTCCTACGAGCAGTACTTC. Its protein product is CASSVSDGSSYEQYF.

J is TRBJ2-3 and V is TRBV6-1; the match to TRBD2 covers 10 bases. After removal of 7 bases from V and 0 bases from J, the junction contained 10 bases not matched to a gene. This CDR3 spans 17 amino acids. The germline CDR1 and CDR2 sequences are MNHNS and SASEGT. The chain's CDR3 is CASKRTSGGASTDTQYF. The CDR3 bases are TGTGCCAGCAAGAGGACTAGCGGTGGCGCTAGCACAGATACGCAGTATTTT.

This clonotype was observed at least ten times. V usage is TRBV7-9 and J usage is TRBJ2-1, with D possibly matching TRBD2 (5 bases). Germline V CDR1 and CDR2: SEHNR, FQNEAQ (reference sequence). This CDR3 is 14 amino acids long. Trimming took 2 bases from V and 1 from J, leaving 6 bases between them. The CDR3 loop reads CASSLSGSYNEQFF. The CDR3 region has the DNA TGTGCCAGCAGCTTATCGGGGTCCTACAATGAGCAGTTCTTC.

This clonotype has more than one count but fewer than ten. This CDR3 is CASSYSRNTEAFF. CDR3 coding DNA: TGTGCCAGCAGTTACTCAAGGAACACTGAAGCTTTCTTT. V and J are TRBV6-5 and TRBJ1-1; D is uncertain. Trimming cost V 0 bases and J 1 base, with 3 bases left between them. Per germline, CDR1 MNHEY and CDR2 SVGAGI. The CDR3 is made up of 13 amino acids.

This clonotype was observed a single time. V and J are TRBV6-4 and TRBJ2-7; 7 nucleotides match TRBD2. Unmatched junction bases numbered 18, after V lost 8 bases and J lost 2 bases. The length of the CDR3 is 17 residues. CDR1 MRHNA and CDR2 SNTAGT come from the germline V gene. DNA of the CDR3: TGTGCCAGCGCCGGGAGGCCCCTTTGTGTATTTACCTACGAGCAGTACTTC. This gives the protein CASAGRPLCVFTYEQYF.

This clonotype was found a few times. The chain has TRBV27 and TRBJ2-5, with 15 bases aligning to TRBD2. The germline CDR1 and CDR2 sequences are MNHEY and SMNVEV (reference sequence). The CDR3 runs to 17 residues. Trimming cost V 6 bases and J 0 bases; bases outside gene matches: 5. CDR3 amino acids: CASSGLAGGNDQETQYF. The DNA of the CDR3 is TGTGCCAGCAGCGGACTAGCGGGAGGGAACGACCAAGAGACCCAGTACTTC.

This clonotype showed up just a few times. The rearrangement links TRBV7-2 to TRBJ2-7; D ambiguous. V lost 3 bases and J 2 bases, leaving 8 bases between the germline ends. The CDR3 is 13 residues long. Germline V gives CDR1 SGHTA, CDR2 FQGNSA. In DNA, the CDR3 is TGTGCCAGCAGCTTGACACCTCCCTACGAGCAGTACTTC. Amino acids: CASSLTPPYEQYF.

This clonotype was found a few times. The J gene is TRBJ1-2, the V gene TRBV11-2; D gene uncertain. The CDR3 is 11 amino acids. Trimming stripped 5 bases from V and 10 bases from J, with 11 bases between. Germline V lookup: CDR1 SGHAT, CDR2 FQNNGV. The CDR3 loop is CASSATLDYTF. CDR3 nucleotide sequence: TGTGCCAGCAGCGCAACCTTGGACTACACCTTC.

A few counts support this clonotype. The chain uses TRBV3-1 and TRBJ2-7, with TRBD2 matching 12 bases. The germline gives CDR1 LGHDT, CDR2 YNNKEL (reference sequence). The CDR3 runs 17 residues. V was clipped by 4 bases and J by 5 bases; unmatched bases: 12. The CDR3 reads CASSPTSGRSYAHEQYF. CDR3 coding DNA: TGTGCCAGCAGCCCGACTAGCGGGAGAAGTTATGCCCACGAGCAGTACTTC.

This clonotype has ten or more counts. This rearrangement joins TRBV15 to TRBJ2-1; the match to TRBD1 covers 9 bases. CDR3 length: 14 amino acids. J was trimmed by 4 bases and V by 6 bases; bases with no gene match: 4. The V gene's germline CDR1 is LNHNV and CDR2 YYDKDF (reference sequence). In DNA, the CDR3 is TGTGCCACCAGTAAGGGACAGGGATACAATGAGCAGTTCTTC. It specifies CATSKGQGYNEQFF.

This clonotype came up a few times. J is TRBJ2-3 and V is TRBV6-1, with D possibly called TRBD1 or TRBD2 (7 bases each). CDR1 and CDR2 from the germline V gene are MNHNS and SASEGT. This CDR3 has 14 residues. Trimming shortened V by 4 bases and J by 6 bases, and 14 bases separated the two germline ends. CDR3 protein: CASSAGGGVDTQYF. Written as DNA, the CDR3 is TGTGCCAGCAGTGCAGGGGGGGGCGTGGATACGCAGTATTTT.

In this sample, this clonotype turned up a few times. The rearrangement links TRBV29-1 to TRBJ2-2; TRBD2 matches 13 bases. The germline V gene has CDR1 SQVTM and CDR2 ANQGSEA. This CDR3 has 13 residues. The V segment lost 7 bases and the J segment 7 bases; nucleotides outside the gene matches: 3. The CDR3 nucleotides read TGCAGCGCCGGGACTAGCGGGATCGGGGAGCTGTTTTTT. This codes for CSAGTSGIGELFF.

This clonotype occurred a few times. The chain recombines TRBV15 with TRBJ2-4, with D perhaps being TRBD1 or TRBD2 (5 bases each). This CDR3 has 12 amino acids. V lost 5 bases and J lost 5, with 7 bases in between. The germline V gene has CDR1 LNHNV and CDR2 YYDKDF (reference sequence). For the CDR3, the DNA is TGTGCCACCAGCGGGGGAGAAAACATTCAGTACTTC. As protein: CATSGGENIQYF.

The chain is built from TRBV4-2 and TRBJ2-7; D possibly corresponds to TRBD2 (6 bases). This CDR3 contains 16 residues. V gave up 4 bases and J gave up 4 bases, with 20 bases separating them. Germline V gene data show CDR1 as LGHNA and CDR2 as YNFKEQ. CDR3 sequence (DNA): TGTGCCAGCAGCCGCAATCCGGGACTTTCGGGTTACGAGCAGTACTTC. Residues: CASSRNPGLSGYEQYF.

The rearrangement joins TRBV7-2 to TRBJ1-6; a weak D match, TRBD1 (6 bases). V lost 1 base, J lost 11 bases, and 21 bases lay in between. CDR1 is SGHTA and CDR2 is FQGNSA in the germline V gene. The CDR3 consists of 17 residues. CDR3 in amino acids: CASSLGHGGLGRAPLHF. The CDR3 DNA sequence: TGTGCCAGCAGCTTAGGTCATGGGGGGCTGGGGAGAGCACCCCTCCACTTT.

This clonotype was observed a few times. The rearrangement uses TRBV12-3 or TRBV12-4 and TRBJ1-1; D is unresolved. This CDR3 spans 14 amino acids. Trimming cost V 3 bases and J 2 bases, with 10 bases left between them. The chain's CDR3 is CASSFGQPNTEAFF. The CDR3 region has the DNA TGTGCCAGCAGTTTTGGCCAGCCTAACACTGAAGCTTTCTTT.

V gene TRBV28 combines with J gene TRBJ2-3, with TRBD2 matching 10 bases. Looked up from germline, CDR1 is MDHEN and CDR2 is SYDVKM. V was pared by 7 bases and J by 3 bases, with 10 bases of the junction left unmatched. The CDR3 totals 16 residues. The CDR3 sequence: CASKNLAGGGTDTQYF. Written as DNA, the CDR3 is TGTGCCAGCAAAAATTTAGCGGGAGGTGGGACAGATACGCAGTATTTT.

The chain links TRBV20-1 to TRBJ2-1, with 12 bases lining up with TRBD2. CDR1 and CDR2 (germline): DFQATT, SNEGSKA (reference sequence). The length of the CDR3 is 14 residues. Germline trimming cut 6 bases from V and 6 bases from J; bases unmatched to any gene: 6. The CDR3 region has the DNA TGCAGTGCAAGGACTAGCGGGATTGTCAATGAGCAGTTCTTC. Its translation is CSARTSGIVNEQFF.

Only a few counts were recorded for this clonotype. This chain uses TRBV5-1 with TRBJ1-4, with a possible D match to TRBD1 (5 bases). There are 16 residues in the CDR3. The ends were cut back, 0 bases at V and 4 bases at J, with 13 bases in the middle. Germline V lookup: CDR1 SGHRS, CDR2 YFSETQ. The CDR3 DNA is TGCGCCAGCAGCTTGGATTTAAGGGGCCGTAATGAAAAACTGTTTTTT. Translating gives CASSLDLRGRNEKLFF.

The rearrangement joins TRBV4-2 to TRBJ2-5; D may match TRBD1 or TRBD2 (5 bases each). Looked up from germline, CDR1 is LGHNA and CDR2 is YNFKEQ. The CDR3 is 16 residues long. With 1 base removed from V and 3 bases from J, the gap between germline ends came to 15 bases. The CDR3 coding sequence is TGTGCCAGCAGCCAAGGTTACGGGGCAGACAAAGAGACCCAGTACTTC. The encoded protein is CASSQGYGADKETQYF.

This clonotype turned up a few times. The J gene is TRBJ2-3, the V gene TRBV11-1; D uncertain. Trimming removed 5 bases from V and 0 bases from J, with 12 bases in between. From germline, CDR1 is SGHAT and CDR2 FQDESV (reference sequence). The CDR3 runs to 15 residues. The CDR3 bases are TGTGCCAGCAGCCTCCGGACGATTAGCACAGATACGCAGTATTTT. Its protein is CASSLRTISTDTQYF. The entire variable domain, with the rest obtained from reference TRBV11-1 and TRBJ2-3, is as follows: EAEVAQSPRYKITEKSQAVAFWCDPISGHATLYWYRQILGQGPELLVQFQDESVVDDSQLPKDRFSAERLKGVDSTLKIQPAELGDSAMYLCASSLRTISTDTQYFGPGTRLTVL.

This clonotype was seen ten or more times. V usage is TRBV4-3 and J usage is TRBJ2-2, with unresolved D. The CDR3 has 15 residues. From germline, CDR1 is LGHNA and CDR2 YSLEER. The V end lost 0 bases, the J end lost 1 base, and 6 bases lay between the germline ends. CDR3 sequence: CASSQDPVNTGELFF. In DNA, the CDR3 is TGCGCCAGCAGCCAAGATCCGGTGAACACCGGGGAGCTGTTTTTT.